This T cell receptor (beta chain) was recorded in a study of blood T cell repertoires in COVID-19. Whole-study context: The samples span acute and convalescent COVID-19 from the United States, Italy and Spain. PBMCs, B-cell-depleted T cells, or T cells were the source of the cDNA or gDNA that made up the material.

Authors' data handling: Amplification from reference gene primers served as the basis for estimated nucleated cell counts. Generated by immunoSEQ multiplex PCR, the TCRdb table keeps only in-frame clones and is missing some. That table furnishes V, J and clone size, whereas the DNA furnished D and trimming. The data contain a few hundred thousand clones, 70% to 90% of them seen just once; the ten biggest clones take up about an eighth. Worth noting for this clone: The same CDR3 also results from other DNA sequences found in this sample.

CDR3 size: 13 residues. Germline V CDR1 and CDR2: LNHDA, SQIVND (reference sequence). Trimming took 1 base from V and 7 from J, leaving 8 bases between them. The receptor comes from a woman younger than 35 who had recovered from COVID-19. The specimen was peripheral blood. J is TRBJ2-1 and V is TRBV19; D might be TRBD2 (6 bases). CDR3 sequence reads: CASSIGLANEQFF. The CDR3 nucleotides are TGTGCCAGTAGTATAGGTCTAGCGAATGAGCAGTTCTTC.